This entry is about one T cell receptor beta chain. Treatment of the sample: about 20 received Ad26.COV2.S at low or high dose, single or two shots; 5 received placebo; per-sample allocation not given. Sampling was done on day 63 after the first vaccine or placebo injection. This entry is derived from a study of Ad26.COV2.S vaccination and SARS-CoV-2 variants. Trimming cost V 0 bases and J 8 bases, with 14 bases left between them. Germline V gene data show CDR1 as SGHNT and CDR2 as YYREEE (reference sequence). The CDR3 contains 15 residues. The protocol was immunoSEQ multiplex PCR, while the TCRdb copy is restricted to in-frame clones and leaves out a portion. The sample contains approximately 420,000 clones, roughly 88% of which appear only once.

The rearrangement links TRBV5-4 to TRBJ1-4, with D possibly matching TRBD1 (6 bases). The sequenced sample was peripheral blood, obtained in a trial of Ad26.COV2.S vaccine versus placebo. The TCR was taken from a person aged 18 to 65 who received the Ad26.COV2.S COVID-19 vaccine or a placebo. CDR3 protein: CASSLGPGVEEKLFF. CDR3 sequence (DNA): TGTGCCAGCAGCTTGGGGCCAGGGGTGGAAGAAAAACTGTTTTTT.